One sample yielded the 24 T cell receptor beta chains listed below, sequenced in a study of T cells after posttransplantation cyclophosphamide. Treatment was busulfan-fludarabine conditioning, a marrow graft, and cyclophosphamide on days +3 and +4. TCRdb's copy holds only in-frame clones and misses some; the assay was immunoSEQ multiplex PCR. The repertoire includes 4,900 or so clones, roughly 76% of them detected once, and around a third sits in the top ten. Material: PBMCs, obtained after allogeneic stem cell transplant with posttransplant cyclophosphamide. The receptors were gathered from a male patient between 60 and 69 years old who received an allogeneic stem cell transplant from an unrelated donor, was CMV-positive, and had no GVHD. Some T cells may be the graft donor's.

The chain links TRBV9 to TRBJ2-7, with TRBD1 matching 9 bases. Unmatched junction bases numbered 8, after V lost 0 bases and J lost 4 bases. This CDR3 has 16 amino acids. Germline loops: CDR1 SGDLS, CDR2 YYNGEE. DNA of the CDR3: TGTGCCAGCAGCGTAGCTCCCACAGGGGGCAAATACGAGCAGTACTTC. Residues: CASSVAPTGGKYEQYF.

The genes are TRBV7-6 and TRBJ2-1; 7 nucleotides agree with TRBD2. This CDR3 has 17 residues. With V trimmed by 2 bases and J by 4 bases, 11 bases remained unmatched. CDR1 is SGHVS, CDR2 FNYEAQ, per germline. CDR3 sequence: CASSLRGVLADYNEQFF. CDR3 DNA sequence: TGTGCCAGCAGCTTACGGGGGGTACTAGCAGATTACAATGAGCAGTTCTTC. Full variable domain (outside the CDR3, taken from reference TRBV7-6 and TRBJ2-1): GAGVSQSPRYKVTKRGQDVALRCDPISGHVSLYWYRQALGQGPEFLTYFNYEAQQDKSGLPNDRFSAERPEGSISTLTIQRTEQRDSAMYRCASSLRGVLADYNEQFFGPGTRLTVL.

The chain joins TRBV2 to TRBJ2-1, with TRBD2 matching over 11 bases. This CDR3 has 15 amino acids. CDR1 is SNHLY and CDR2 is FYNNEI in the germline V gene. Trimming cost V 6 bases and J 5 bases; bases outside gene matches: 6. The CDR3 bases are TGTGCCAGCAGCGGTAGCGGGGGGGTTGACAATGAGCAGTTCTTC. Its translation is CASSGSGGVDNEQFF.

The V gene is TRBV30, the J gene TRBJ2-1; the match to TRBD2 covers 10 bases. CDR3 size: 14 residues. Trimming at V came to 4 bases and at J to 10 bases, leaving 10 bases not matched to a gene. Germline V gene sequence: CDR1 GTSNPN, CDR2 SVGIG (reference sequence). CDR3 DNA sequence: TGTGCCTGGAATTTTGGTGGTAGCGGGGGGGAGCAGTTCTTC. It is translated as CAWNFGGSGGEQFF.

The rearrangement uses TRBV29-1 and TRBJ1-2; D gene uncertain. The CDR3 spans 15 residues. The ends were cut back, 1 base at V and 5 bases at J, with 17 bases in the middle. The germline V gene has CDR1 SQVTM and CDR2 ANQGSEA. The CDR3 DNA is TGCAGCGTTGAAGTTAATCTGGTAGGGAGGTATGGCTACACCTTC. This codes for CSVEVNLVGRYGYTF.

V and J are TRBV4-3 and TRBJ2-6; D may be TRBD1 (5 bases). V was shortened by 0 bases and J by 3 bases, with 9 bases between the two germline ends. CDR1 LGHNA and CDR2 YSLEER come from the germline V gene. The CDR3 consists of 16 residues. This chain's CDR3 is CASSQDVGDGANVLTF. In DNA form, the CDR3 reads TGCGCCAGCAGCCAAGATGTAGGGGATGGGGCCAACGTCCTGACTTTC.

The rearrangement links TRBV5-6 to TRBJ2-2; D is unresolved. CDR1 and CDR2 (germline): SGHDT, YYEEEE. The CDR3 is 16 amino acids. The V and J ends lost 1 base and 0 bases respectively, with 10 bases between them. The CDR3 nucleotides read TGTGCCAGCAGCTTGTACCCGCTAGCGAACACCGGGGAGCTGTTTTTT. Protein product: CASSLYPLANTGELFF.

The chain uses TRBV27 and TRBJ1-6; TRBD1 is a possible D gene (5 bases). Between the trimmed V and J ends, which lost 6 bases and 9 bases, there was a span of 12 bases. The CDR3 loop spans 13 amino acids. Germline V gene lookup returns CDR1 MNHEY and CDR2 SMNVEV (reference sequence). The CDR3 loop reads CASSPGVGSPLHF. DNA for the CDR3: TGTGCCAGCAGCCCGGGGGTGGGTTCACCCCTCCACTTT.

The chain combines TRBV10-3 with TRBJ2-7, with 10 bases identical to TRBD1. This CDR3 comprises 15 residues. Germline V lookup: CDR1 ENHRY, CDR2 SYGVKD. The V and J ends lost 6 bases and 3 bases, in that order; junction bases with no gene match: 8. The CDR3 DNA is TGTGCCATCAGCCCCCCGGGACAGGGGATCTACGAGCAGTACTTC. Translation: CAISPPGQGIYEQYF.

This chain links TRBV11-2 with TRBJ2-4, with 11 bases that match TRBD2. The CDR3 has 17 amino acids. Germline-derived CDR1 and CDR2 are SGHAT and FQNNGV. The J segment lost 3 bases and the V segment lost 5 bases, leaving 9 bases of the junction unmatched. DNA of the CDR3: TGTGCCAGCAGCCAAGTAGCGGGAGGGCCGGGCAAAAACATTCAGTACTTC. Its protein is CASSQVAGGPGKNIQYF.

The J gene is TRBJ1-1, the V gene TRBV25-1; 7 bases fit TRBD1. The CDR3 consists of 15 residues. Trimming removed 5 bases from V and 4 bases from J; junction bases left unmatched: 10. Germline V CDR1 and CDR2: MGHDK, SYGVNS. For the CDR3, the DNA is TGTGCCAGCAGTTACCACGGGACAGCTGGCACTGAAGCTTTCTTT. Translation gives CASSYHGTAGTEAFF.

V gene TRBV11-3 combines with J gene TRBJ2-5; 9 bases agree with TRBD1. J lost 5 bases, V lost 5 bases, and 3 bases had no gene match. The CDR3 has 13 residues. Germline V CDR1 and CDR2: SGHNT, YENEEA. The CDR3 sequence: CASSRQGGETQYF. For the CDR3, the DNA is TGTGCCAGCAGCCGACAGGGGGGGGAGACCCAGTACTTC.

The CDR3 region has the DNA TGTGCCAGCAGCTTAGCCAGTACTACTTATAATTCACCCCTCCACTTT. Its translation is CASSLASTTYNSPLHF. The V and J genes are TRBV7-8 and TRBJ1-6, with no clear D. This CDR3 comprises 16 residues. Germline CDR1 and CDR2: SGHVS and FQNEAQ. V lost 0 bases and J lost 4, with 10 bases in between.

This clone was detected only a few times. This sequence joins TRBV5-6 and TRBJ2-6; 8 nucleotides agree with TRBD1. The CDR3 has 15 residues. CDR1 and CDR2 from the germline V gene are SGHDT and YYEEEE. With V trimmed by 3 bases and J by 6 bases, 5 bases remained unmatched. In nucleotides, the CDR3 is TGTGCCAGCAGCTCCCGGGACAGGCAGGCCAACGTCCTGACTTTC. This encodes CASSSRDRQANVLTF.

The V gene is TRBV11-2, the J gene TRBJ2-7, with D unresolved. CDR3 length equals 15 residues. CDR1 and CDR2 from the germline V gene are SGHAT and FQNNGV. Trimming left V 0 bases short and J 0 bases short, with 9 bases between. The CDR3 is CASSLERAISYEQYF. The CDR3, as DNA: TGTGCCAGCAGCTTAGAGCGCGCGATCTCCTACGAGCAGTACTTC.

There are a few counts of this clone. This sequence joins TRBV6-5 and TRBJ2-7; tentative D call: TRBD2 (5 bases). Germline V lookup: CDR1 MNHEY, CDR2 SVGAGI. This CDR3 is 13 amino acids long. The germline V and J ends were trimmed by 2 bases and 6 bases, with 11 bases remaining between them. CDR3 sequence reads: CASSYSPGGEQYF. CDR3 DNA sequence: TGTGCCAGCAGTTACAGCCCAGGAGGCGAGCAGTACTTC.

The V call is TRBV7-9, the J call TRBJ2-3; unclear D gene. This CDR3 contains 15 residues. V was trimmed by 1 base and J by 2 bases, leaving 10 bases between them. Germline-derived CDR1 and CDR2 are SEHNR and FQNEAQ (reference sequence). CDR3 amino acids: CASSLVVSPTDTQYF. CDR3 DNA sequence: TGTGCCAGCAGCTTAGTTGTCAGTCCCACAGATACGCAGTATTTT.

This chain links TRBV7-2 with TRBJ1-1; the D gene is possibly TRBD1 (5 bases). The germline gives CDR1 SGHTA, CDR2 FQGNSA. Trimming left V 3 bases short and J 0 bases short, with 11 bases between. The CDR3 is 15 amino acids. The CDR3: CASSFGAGLNTEAFF. The CDR3 coding sequence is TGTGCCAGCAGCTTTGGTGCAGGGCTGAACACTGAAGCTTTCTTT.

V is TRBV5-1 and J is TRBJ1-1; D might be TRBD1 (6 bases). The germline gives CDR1 SGHRS, CDR2 YFSETQ. CDR3 length: 14 amino acids. V was clipped by 0 bases and J by 4 bases, with 10 bases between them. DNA for the CDR3: TGCGCCAGCAGCTTGGCCGGGACATCCACTGAAGCTTTCTTT. Translated, it gives CASSLAGTSTEAFF.

This rearrangement joins TRBV7-9 to TRBJ2-3, with 14 positions matching TRBD2. The J segment lost 0 bases and the V segment lost 5 bases, leaving 7 bases of the junction unmatched. This CDR3 spans 18 amino acids. Germline V CDR1 and CDR2: SEHNR, FQNEAQ (reference sequence). The CDR3 here is CASSGPGLAGASTDTQYF. DNA of the CDR3: TGTGCCAGCAGCGGTCCGGGACTAGCGGGGGCCAGCACAGATACGCAGTATTTT.

V is TRBV7-2 and J is TRBJ2-7, with a possible D match to TRBD2 (6 bases). V lost 5 bases to trimming and J lost 2 bases, with 16 bases between them. The germline CDR1 and CDR2 sequences are SGHTA and FQGNSA. The CDR3 runs to 15 residues. CDR3 sequence: CASSPSLLATYEQYF. The CDR3 DNA follows: TGTGCCAGCAGCCCCAGCCTTCTAGCGACCTACGAGCAGTACTTC.

DNA of the CDR3: TGTGCCAGCAGTGCTAGCGGGGGCACAGATACGCAGTATTTT. The encoded protein is CASSASGGTDTQYF. The rearrangement links TRBV6-1 to TRBJ2-3; 9 bases map to TRBD2. V lost 4 bases and J lost 1; bases outside the gene matches: 0. The CDR3 covers 14 residues. Germline V gene data show CDR1 as MNHNS and CDR2 as SASEGT.

The chain has TRBV7-9 and TRBJ1-4; a weak D match, TRBD1 (6 bases). Germline V lookup: CDR1 SEHNR, CDR2 FQNEAQ (reference sequence). V dropped 4 bases and J dropped 8 bases, with 17 bases sitting between them. This CDR3 comprises 15 residues. The CDR3 loop reads CASSSPQGRGEKLFF. The DNA for the CDR3 is TGTGCCAGCAGCTCACCCCAGGGAAGGGGGGAAAAACTGTTTTTT.

The genes are TRBV7-2 and TRBJ2-7, with TRBD2 as a possible D gene (5 bases). Germline loops: CDR1 SGHTA, CDR2 FQGNSA. CDR3 size: 15 residues. Deletions cut 4 bases from V and 2 bases from J, with 15 bases between. This CDR3 reads CASSSLQTGTYEQYF. Here the CDR3 DNA reads TGTGCCAGCAGCTCGCTCCAAACCGGGACCTACGAGCAGTACTTC.